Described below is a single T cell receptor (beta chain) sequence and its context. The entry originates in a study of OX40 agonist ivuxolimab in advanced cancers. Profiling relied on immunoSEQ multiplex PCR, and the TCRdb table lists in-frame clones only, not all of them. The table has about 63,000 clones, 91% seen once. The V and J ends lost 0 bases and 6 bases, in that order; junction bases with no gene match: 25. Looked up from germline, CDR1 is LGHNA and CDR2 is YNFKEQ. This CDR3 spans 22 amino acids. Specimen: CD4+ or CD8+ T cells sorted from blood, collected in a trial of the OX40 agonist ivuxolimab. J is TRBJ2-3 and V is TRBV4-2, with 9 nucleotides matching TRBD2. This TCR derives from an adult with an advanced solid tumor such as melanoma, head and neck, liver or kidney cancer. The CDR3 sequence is CASSQDLGGSSSGAPNLDTQYF. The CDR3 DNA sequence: TGTGCCAGCAGCCAAGATCTAGGGGGTTCGTCTAGCGGGGCCCCTAATCTGGATACGCAGTATTTT.